Listed below are T cell receptor beta chains from one sample, sequenced in a study of blood T cell repertoires in COVID-19. Measured with immunoSEQ multiplex PCR; TCRdb has only the in-frame clones, and not every one. The sample lists about 25,000 clones, 80% to 90% seen once, with 22% in the top ten. The sequenced material came from peripheral blood. The receptors originated from a man between 65 and 85 years old in a cohort sampled during active COVID-19. CDR3s include the opening cysteine and the closing phenylalanine or tryptophan. The order of the fields is CDR3 protein, CDR3 DNA, clone size, J gene, CDR3 length, D gene, V gene. D genes are given only for firm matches. Where a row states a size, it is once, few, many or the class of an expanded clone; other rows omit it.

CDR3 protein: CASSFFSLHRGKGNTEAFF
CDR3 DNA: TGTGCCAGCAGTTTCTTTTCGCTGCACAGGGGGAAGGGGAACACTGAAGCTTTCTTT
clone size: .
J gene: TRBJ1-1
CDR3 length: 19
D gene: TRBD1
V gene: TRBV28

CDR3 protein: CASSREGHEQYF
CDR3 DNA: TGTGCCAGCAGCCGAGAGGGCCACGAGCAGTACTTC
clone size: .
J gene: TRBJ2-7
CDR3 length: 12
D gene: .
V gene: TRBV14

CDR3 protein: CASSLRQENTEAFF
CDR3 DNA: TGTGCCAGCAGCTTGCGCCAGGAGAACACTGAAGCTTTCTTT
clone size: .
J gene: TRBJ1-1
CDR3 length: 14
D gene: .
V gene: TRBV5-5

CDR3 protein: CASRLSRLSYNEQFF
CDR3 DNA: TGTGCCAGCCGTTTGAGTCGCCTATCCTACAATGAGCAGTTCTTC
clone size: .
J gene: TRBJ2-1
CDR3 length: 15
D gene: .
V gene: TRBV6-2/TRBV6-3

CDR3 protein: CSASGSGDNEQFF
CDR3 DNA: TGCAGCGCGAGCGGGAGTGGAGACAATGAGCAGTTCTTC
clone size: .
J gene: TRBJ2-1
CDR3 length: 13
D gene: TRBD2
V gene: TRBV29-1

CDR3 protein: CSVIGPGGAHYGYTF
CDR3 DNA: TGCAGCGTTATTGGCCCGGGGGGTGCTCACTATGGCTACACCTTC
clone size: .
J gene: TRBJ1-2
CDR3 length: 15
D gene: .
V gene: TRBV29-1

CDR3 protein: CASTDNRLAGHNEQFF
CDR3 DNA: TGTGCCAGCACCGATAATCGACTAGCAGGGCACAATGAGCAGTTCTTC
clone size: .
J gene: TRBJ2-1
CDR3 length: 16
D gene: TRBD2
V gene: TRBV28

CDR3 protein: CASSKDRGGRYGYTF
CDR3 DNA: TGTGCCAGCTCTAAAGACAGGGGGGGAAGGTATGGCTACACCTTC
clone size: .
J gene: TRBJ1-2
CDR3 length: 15
D gene: TRBD1
V gene: TRBV27

CDR3 protein: CASSPMSRNEQFF
CDR3 DNA: TGTGCCAGCAGTCCCATGAGCCGCAATGAGCAGTTCTTC
clone size: .
J gene: TRBJ2-1
CDR3 length: 13
D gene: .
V gene: TRBV28

CDR3 protein: CASSPSGSPRSYEQYF
CDR3 DNA: TGCGCCAGCAGCCCCAGCGGGAGCCCACGCTCCTACGAGCAGTACTTC
clone size: .
J gene: TRBJ2-7
CDR3 length: 16
D gene: TRBD2
V gene: TRBV5-1

CDR3 protein: CAISSLGGSEAFF
CDR3 DNA: TGTGCCATCAGTTCTTTAGGGGGCTCTGAAGCTTTCTTT
clone size: .
J gene: TRBJ1-1
CDR3 length: 13
D gene: TRBD1
V gene: TRBV10-3

CDR3 protein: CASSLGTSGGESTDTQYF
CDR3 DNA: TGTGCCAGTAGCCTAGGGACTAGCGGGGGGGAGAGCACAGATACGCAGTATTTT
clone size: .
J gene: TRBJ2-3
CDR3 length: 18
D gene: TRBD2
V gene: TRBV19

CDR3 protein: CASKGAGARNSPLHF
CDR3 DNA: TGTGCCAGCAAAGGGGCGGGGGCCCGTAATTCACCCCTCCACTTT
clone size: .
J gene: TRBJ1-6
CDR3 length: 15
D gene: .
V gene: TRBV5-6

CDR3 protein: CASSRAGSDTQYF
CDR3 DNA: TGTGCCAGCAGCCGGGCGGGATCAGATACGCAGTATTTT
clone size: few
J gene: TRBJ2-3
CDR3 length: 13
D gene: .
V gene: TRBV28

CDR3 protein: CAWGKDFYNEQFF
CDR3 DNA: TGTGCCTGGGGAAAGGACTTCTACAATGAGCAGTTCTTC
clone size: .
J gene: TRBJ2-1
CDR3 length: 13
D gene: .
V gene: TRBV30

CDR3 protein: CASSFADTQYF
CDR3 DNA: TGTGCCAGCAGCTTCGCAGATACGCAGTATTTT
clone size: .
J gene: TRBJ2-3
CDR3 length: 11
D gene: .
V gene: TRBV3-1/TRBV3-2

CDR3 protein: CSASRYRDNEQFF
CDR3 DNA: TGCAGTGCTAGTCGATACAGAGACAATGAGCAGTTCTTC
clone size: .
J gene: TRBJ2-1
CDR3 length: 13
D gene: .
V gene: TRBV20-1

CDR3 protein: CASSPLGQGANEQFF
CDR3 DNA: TGTGCCAGCAGTCCCCTGGGACAGGGGGCCAATGAGCAGTTCTTC
clone size: .
J gene: TRBJ2-1
CDR3 length: 15
D gene: TRBD1
V gene: TRBV28

CDR3 protein: CAWSLKGANTEAFF
CDR3 DNA: TGTGCCTGGAGTTTAAAAGGGGCGAACACTGAAGCTTTCTTT
clone size: .
J gene: TRBJ1-1
CDR3 length: 14
D gene: .
V gene: TRBV30

CDR3 protein: CATSGLAGGGETQYF
CDR3 DNA: TGTGCCACCTCGGGACTAGCGGGAGGGGGTGAGACCCAGTACTTC
clone size: .
J gene: TRBJ2-5
CDR3 length: 15
D gene: TRBD2
V gene: TRBV2

CDR3 protein: CASKDTGNTEAFF
CDR3 DNA: TGTGCCAGTAAAGATACAGGGAACACTGAAGCTTTCTTT
clone size: .
J gene: TRBJ1-1
CDR3 length: 13
D gene: .
V gene: TRBV19

CDR3 protein: CASRTAGNEQFF
CDR3 DNA: TGTGCCAGCAGGACTGCGGGGAATGAGCAGTTCTTC
clone size: .
J gene: TRBJ2-1
CDR3 length: 12
D gene: .
V gene: TRBV12-3/TRBV12-4

CDR3 protein: CASGDRNSNQPQHF
CDR3 DNA: TGTGCCAGCGGGGACAGAAATAGCAATCAGCCCCAGCATTTT
clone size: .
J gene: TRBJ1-5
CDR3 length: 14
D gene: TRBD1
V gene: TRBV6-5

CDR3 protein: CASNPGTGVTGELFF
CDR3 DNA: TGTGCCAGTAATCCCGGGACAGGGGTCACCGGGGAGCTGTTTTTT
clone size: .
J gene: TRBJ2-2
CDR3 length: 15
D gene: TRBD1
V gene: TRBV19

CDR3 protein: CASSPPTPAGWGYTF
CDR3 DNA: TGTGCCAGCTCACCACCGACACCAGCCGGCTGGGGCTACACCTTC
clone size: .
J gene: TRBJ1-2
CDR3 length: 15
D gene: .
V gene: TRBV18

CDR3 protein: CASTSYGLAGWETQYF
CDR3 DNA: TGTGCCAGCACATCGTATGGACTAGCGGGATGGGAGACCCAGTACTTC
clone size: .
J gene: TRBJ2-5
CDR3 length: 16
D gene: TRBD2
V gene: TRBV7-9

CDR3 protein: CASSRQGTLNTEAFF
CDR3 DNA: TGTGCCAGCAGTAGACAGGGGACCCTGAACACTGAAGCTTTCTTT
clone size: .
J gene: TRBJ1-1
CDR3 length: 15
D gene: TRBD1
V gene: TRBV2

CDR3 protein: CASRAMVAGGGSYEQYF
CDR3 DNA: TGTGCCAGCAGGGCAATGGTAGCGGGAGGGGGCTCCTACGAGCAGTACTTC
clone size: .
J gene: TRBJ2-7
CDR3 length: 17
D gene: TRBD2
V gene: TRBV27

CDR3 protein: CASSLSGRAGQFF
CDR3 DNA: TGCGCCAGCAGCCTTAGCGGGAGGGCCGGGCAGTTCTTC
clone size: .
J gene: TRBJ2-1
CDR3 length: 13
D gene: TRBD2
V gene: TRBV5-1

CDR3 protein: CASSPGGVMVSPLHF
CDR3 DNA: TGTGCCAGCAGCCCCGGGGGAGTCATGGTTTCACCCCTCCACTTT
clone size: .
J gene: TRBJ1-6
CDR3 length: 15
D gene: .
V gene: TRBV3-1/TRBV3-2

CDR3 protein: CASSPTSGRFYEQYF
CDR3 DNA: TGTGCCAGCAGCCCGACTAGCGGAAGGTTCTACGAGCAGTACTTC
clone size: few
J gene: TRBJ2-7
CDR3 length: 15
D gene: TRBD2
V gene: TRBV7-3

CDR3 protein: CASSRFTGTEAFF
CDR3 DNA: TGTGCTAGCAGCCGTTTCACTGGCACTGAAGCTTTCTTT
clone size: .
J gene: TRBJ1-1
CDR3 length: 13
D gene: .
V gene: TRBV7-7

CDR3 protein: CASSLSSYNEQFF
CDR3 DNA: TGTGCCAGCAGTCTGAGCTCCTACAATGAGCAGTTCTTC
clone size: .
J gene: TRBJ2-1
CDR3 length: 13
D gene: .
V gene: TRBV28

CDR3 protein: CASNGLDWSYGYTF
CDR3 DNA: TGTGCCAGCAACGGCTTGGACTGGAGCTATGGCTACACCTTC
clone size: once
J gene: TRBJ1-2
CDR3 length: 14
D gene: .
V gene: TRBV7-2

CDR3 protein: CASSPTGGPYGYTF
CDR3 DNA: TGTGCCAGCAGCCCGACAGGGGGCCCCTATGGCTACACCTTC
clone size: once
J gene: TRBJ1-2
CDR3 length: 14
D gene: TRBD1
V gene: TRBV2

CDR3 protein: CASAGVEEQYF
CDR3 DNA: TGTGCCAGCGCCGGGGTCGAGGAGCAGTACTTC
clone size: .
J gene: TRBJ2-7
CDR3 length: 11
D gene: .
V gene: TRBV12-3/TRBV12-4